This T cell receptor beta chain was retrieved from a study of cytomegalovirus exposure and HLA in healthy donors. The V end was cut by 5 bases, the J end by 4 bases, with 13 bases between. CDR1 SGHTS and CDR2 YDEGEE come from the germline V gene. This CDR3 comprises 13 residues. This PCR relied on a set of 60 Vbeta primers and 13 Jbeta primers. Here immunoSEQ multiplex PCR was the method, and the copy in TCRdb shows in-frame clones only, minus some. The sample lists 120,000 to 150,000 clones, 73% seen once, with roughly 14% in the top ten. This clone was picked up a small number of times. The sample taken for sequencing was PBMCs. The J gene is TRBJ2-7, the V gene TRBV5-8; TRBD1 is a possible D gene (5 bases). The receptor comes from a human donor in good health. The CDR3 sequence: CASSWTTRYEQYF. The DNA of the CDR3 is TGTGCCAGCAGTTGGACAACCCGTTACGAGCAGTACTTC.